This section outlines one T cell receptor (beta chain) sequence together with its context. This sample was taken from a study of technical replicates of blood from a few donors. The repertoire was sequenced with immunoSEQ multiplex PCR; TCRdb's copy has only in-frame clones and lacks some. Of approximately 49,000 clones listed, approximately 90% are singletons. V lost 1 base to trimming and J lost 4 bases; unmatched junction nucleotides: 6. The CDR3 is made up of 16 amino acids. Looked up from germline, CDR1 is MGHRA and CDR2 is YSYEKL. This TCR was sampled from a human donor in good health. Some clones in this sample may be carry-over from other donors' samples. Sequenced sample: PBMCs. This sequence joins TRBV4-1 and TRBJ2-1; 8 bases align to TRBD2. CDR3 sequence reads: CASSQVTGGLYNEQFF. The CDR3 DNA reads TGCGCCAGCAGCCAAGTCACGGGGGGGCTTTACAATGAGCAGTTCTTC.